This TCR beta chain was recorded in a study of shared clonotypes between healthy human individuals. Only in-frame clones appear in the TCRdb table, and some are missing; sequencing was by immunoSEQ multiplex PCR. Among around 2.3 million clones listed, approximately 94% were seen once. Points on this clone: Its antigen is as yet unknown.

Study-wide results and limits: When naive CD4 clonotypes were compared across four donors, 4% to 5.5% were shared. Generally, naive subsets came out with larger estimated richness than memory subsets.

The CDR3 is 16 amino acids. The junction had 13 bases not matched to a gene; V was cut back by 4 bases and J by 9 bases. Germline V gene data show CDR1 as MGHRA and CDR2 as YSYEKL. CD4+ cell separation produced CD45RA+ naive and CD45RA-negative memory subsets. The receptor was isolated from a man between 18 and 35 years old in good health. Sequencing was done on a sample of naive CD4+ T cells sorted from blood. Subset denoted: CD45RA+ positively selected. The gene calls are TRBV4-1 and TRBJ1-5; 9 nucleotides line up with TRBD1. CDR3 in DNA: TGCGCCAGCAGCCGGGTTCCGGGACAGGGATCTCCGCCCCAGCATTTT. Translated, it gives CASSRVPGQGSPPQHF.